The 22 T cell receptor beta chains listed next were all sequenced from one sample in a study of naive and memory T cell subsets. The beta constant-region primer was an equimolar mix of two oligonucleotides covering TRBC1 and TRBC2. Nested alpha and beta constant-region primers with the SP2 primer drove four PCR rounds on ligated cDNA. TCRdb fed the UMI-ligation and nested PCR reads into MiXCR, producing one record per CDR3 protein. The table records under 35,000 distinct CDR3 sequences, around 20% of them present only once. The sequenced sample consisted of effector memory CD4+ T cells from blood. As to subset: effector memory, CD45RA- CD27-. These receptor sequences come from a human donor in good health.

CDR3 nucleotide sequence: TGCAGCGTTGGTGGGGTGGGCGGGGAGATATGCGAGCAGTACTTC. This encodes CSVGGVGGEICEQYF. This sequence joins TRBV29-1 and TRBJ2-7, with D tentatively TRBD2 (6 bases). V lost 4 bases and J lost 6, with 22 bases in between. CDR1 and CDR2 (germline): SQVTM, ANQGSEA. The CDR3 is 15 residues long.

This clonotype was recorded a few times. The V gene is TRBV14, the J gene TRBJ2-7; 7 nucleotides line up with TRBD1. The trim removed 0 bases at V and 2 bases at J, leaving 19 bases unmatched. The CDR3 runs 20 residues. Germline CDR1 SGHDN, CDR2 FVKESK. Here the CDR3 reads CASSQDLGGEGSGRAYEQYF. CDR3 nucleotides: TGTGCCAGCAGCCAAGATTTAGGGGGCGAAGGATCTGGACGAGCCTACGAGCAGTACTTC.

This clonotype was observed a few times. The chain employs TRBV6-6 and TRBJ1-1; 10 nucleotides align to TRBD1. The V gene end was trimmed by 5 bases and the J gene end by 3 bases; junction bases not matched to a gene: 12. The V gene's germline CDR1 is MNHNY and CDR2 SVGAGI (reference sequence). CDR3 length: 17 amino acids. The CDR3 DNA sequence: TGTGCCAGCAGTACCCGGGACAGGGGCGCAGTGGACACTGAAGCTTTCTTT. Encoded protein: CASSTRDRGAVDTEAFF.

The chain employs TRBV5-1 and TRBJ2-7, with D maybe TRBD1 (6 bases). This CDR3 is built from 16 residues. The germline V and J ends were trimmed by 4 bases and 2 bases, with 19 bases remaining between them. Germline values: CDR1 SGHRS, CDR2 YFSETQ. CDR3 in DNA: TGCGCCAGCAGCCCCGGTTGGGGGCAGGGGACCTACGAGCAGTACTTC. Translated: CASSPGWGQGTYEQYF.

Within the sample, this clonotype is medium-sized. The chain combines TRBV12-3 or TRBV12-4 with TRBJ2-7; D perhaps matches TRBD1 (5 bases). Trimming cost V 7 bases and J 4 bases, with 11 bases left between them. This CDR3 region has 12 residues. The CDR3 protein is CASKPDSYEQYF. CDR3 sequence (DNA): TGTGCCAGCAAGCCCGACAGTTACGAGCAGTACTTC.

The chain has TRBV19 and TRBJ2-1; no definite D call. The CDR3 loop spans 15 amino acids. The germline gives CDR1 LNHDA, CDR2 SQIVND (reference sequence). V lost 7 bases and J lost 7, with 20 bases in between. The CDR3: CASKDPYASWNEQFF. CDR3 coding DNA: TGTGCCAGTAAGGACCCGTACGCCTCGTGGAATGAGCAGTTCTTC.

The V gene is TRBV20-1, the J gene TRBJ2-3; 7 bases are shared with TRBD2. Trimming cost V 2 bases and J 5 bases; bases outside gene matches: 13. The CDR3 has 16 residues. Germline V lookup: CDR1 DFQATT, CDR2 SNEGSKA (reference sequence). DNA for the CDR3: TGCAGTGCTAGAACCCTTAGGCGGGAGCGGGGAGATACGCAGTATTTT. As protein: CSARTLRRERGDTQYF.

This clonotype was picked up a small number of times. This chain connects TRBV27 to TRBJ1-4; D unclear. The CDR3 sequence is 15 residues long. Germline CDR1 is MNHEY and CDR2 is SMNVEV (reference sequence). V was trimmed by 6 bases and J by 2 bases, leaving 13 bases between them. The DNA for the CDR3 is TGTGCCAGCAGGGCTGGGCTAGCGACTAATGAAAAACTGTTTTTT. The encoded protein is CASRAGLATNEKLFF.

The table lists this clonotype with a few counts. The gene calls are TRBV7-2 and TRBJ2-6, with TRBD1 matching 8 bases. V lost 7 bases and J lost 5; bases outside the gene matches: 13. Germline values: CDR1 SGHTA, CDR2 FQGNSA. This CDR3 spans 17 amino acids. The CDR3 DNA reads as TGTGCCAGCACTAGCCCAGGACAGGGTCTTTGGGCCAACGTCCTGACTTTC. It yields the protein CASTSPGQGLWANVLTF. Using reference TRBV7-2 and TRBJ2-6 for the parts outside the CDR3, the full variable domain is GAGVSQSPSNKVTEKGKDVELRCDPISGHTALYWYRQSLGQGLEFLIYFQGNSAPDKSGLPSDRFSAERTGGSVSTLTIQRTQQEDSAVYLCASTSPGQGLWANVLTFGAGSRLTVL.

This clonotype was detected only a few times. The V call is TRBV2, the J call TRBJ2-7; D is possibly TRBD2 (5 bases). Germline loops: CDR1 SNHLY, CDR2 FYNNEI. CDR3 length: 11 residues. Between the trimmed V and J ends, which lost 6 bases and 4 bases, there was a span of 7 bases. The CDR3, as DNA: TGTGCCAGCAGGGGAGAATACGAGCAGTACTTC. Protein: CASRGEYEQYF.

This clonotype was picked up many times. The chain employs TRBV20-1 and TRBJ1-5; D is ambiguous. The CDR3 runs 13 residues. V lost 2 bases and J 0 bases, leaving 5 bases between the germline ends. The germline V gene has CDR1 DFQATT and CDR2 SNEGSKA (reference sequence). CDR3 in DNA: TGCAGTGCTAGAAAAGATAGCAATCAGCCCCAGCATTTT. Protein sequence: CSARKDSNQPQHF.

The chain combines TRBV6-2 or TRBV6-3 with TRBJ2-7; 11 bases are shared with TRBD2. This CDR3 has 16 amino acids. Trimming cost V 5 bases and J 2 bases; bases outside gene matches: 8. Germline CDR1 is MNHEY and CDR2 is SVGEGT. Written as DNA, the CDR3 is TGTGCCAGCAGTACCCCGGGACTAGCGGTACCCTACGAGCAGTACTTC. The encoded protein is CASSTPGLAVPYEQYF.

The CDR3 loop reads CASSIRGEQYF. CDR3 nucleotide sequence: TGTGCCAGCAGTATCAGGGGCGAGCAGTACTTC. The chain joins TRBV28 to TRBJ2-7; tentatively, D is TRBD1 (6 bases). This CDR3 has 11 amino acids. V was shortened by 5 bases and J by 6 bases, with 8 bases between the two germline ends. Per germline, CDR1 MDHEN and CDR2 SYDVKM.

The chain is built from TRBV4-1 and TRBJ1-3; D is unclear. V was pared by 0 bases and J by 4 bases, with 16 bases between. The CDR3 has 17 amino acids. The germline CDR1 and CDR2 sequences are MGHRA and YSYEKL. CDR3 sequence (DNA): TGCGCCAGCAGCCAAGAATTCATTATAGCAGTGGGAAACACCATATATTTT. It yields the protein CASSQEFIIAVGNTIYF.

This clonotype has a handful of counts. This chain connects TRBV28 to TRBJ1-1; D is perhaps TRBD1 (5 bases). The CDR3 loop spans 16 amino acids. V lost 4 bases and J lost 0, with 15 bases in between. In germline, CDR1 is MDHEN, CDR2 SYDVKM. The CDR3, as DNA: TGTGCCAGCAGTTCGGGGTCGTGGGGGATGAACACTGAAGCTTTCTTT. Amino acid sequence: CASSSGSWGMNTEAFF. The variable domain in full, with the rest retrieved from reference TRBV28 and TRBJ1-1, is DVKVTQSSRYLVKRTGEKVFLECVQDMDHENMFWYRQDPGLGLRLIYFSYDVKMKEKGDIPEGYSVSREKKERFSLILESASTNQTSMYLCASSSGSWGMNTEAFFGQGTRLTVV.

This clonotype is labeled medium-sized (0.01 to 0.1%). This sequence joins TRBV29-1 and TRBJ2-1; no clear D gene. Germline CDR1 reads SQVTM; CDR2 reads ANQGSEA. Trimming took 8 bases from V and 7 from J, leaving 21 bases between them. The CDR3 covers 14 residues. For the CDR3, the DNA is TGCAGCACCAAGGTCGCATCTACTGGGAATGAGCAGTTCTTC. Residues: CSTKVASTGNEQFF.

The chain has TRBV4-3 and TRBJ2-1, with 10 bases lining up with TRBD1. The V segment lost 1 base and the J segment 12 bases; nucleotides outside the gene matches: 6. CDR1 and CDR2 (germline): LGHNA, YSLEER. The CDR3 has 14 residues. The CDR3 nucleotides are TGCGCCAGCAGCCAAGGGGGACAGGGGAGAGGGCAGTTCTTC. This gives the protein CASSQGGQGRGQFF.

This chain uses TRBV28 with TRBJ2-1; D perhaps matches TRBD2 (6 bases). V was cut by 6 bases and J by 0 bases, with 12 bases left in between. The CDR3 length is 15 residues. Germline lookup yields CDR1 MDHEN and CDR2 SYDVKM. DNA for the CDR3: TGTGCCAGCAGGACGCCAGCGGGCTCCTACAATGAGCAGTTCTTC. This codes for CASRTPAGSYNEQFF. The full variable domain, completed using reference TRBV28 and TRBJ2-1, is DVKVTQSSRYLVKRTGEKVFLECVQDMDHENMFWYRQDPGLGLRLIYFSYDVKMKEKGDIPEGYSVSREKKERFSLILESASTNQTSMYLCASRTPAGSYNEQFFGPGTRLTVL.

The CDR3 DNA follows: TGTGCCAGCAGTGAAGCGGCGGGGGCGCCCTTCGAGCAGTACTTC. This gives the protein CASSEAAGAPFEQYF. The V gene is TRBV6-1, the J gene TRBJ2-7; D might be TRBD2 (7 bases). The CDR3 loop spans 15 amino acids. V lost 0 bases and J lost 6, with 15 bases in between. Germline values: CDR1 MNHNS, CDR2 SASEGT.

V is TRBV30 and J is TRBJ2-3, with unresolved D. The CDR3 loop spans 12 amino acids. Trimming removed 1 base from V and 6 bases from J, with 8 bases in between. The germline V gene has CDR1 GTSNPN and CDR2 SVGIG (reference sequence). CDR3 coding DNA: TGTGCCTGGAGTGGGTTCGCGGATACGCAGTATTTT. Protein sequence: CAWSGFADTQYF.

In its sample, this clonotype was seen a few times. CDR3 sequence reads: CASSYRMPAGTEAFF. Written as DNA, the CDR3 is TGTGCCAGCAGTTATCGGATGCCGGCGGGGACTGAAGCTTTCTTT. The V gene is TRBV6-2 or TRBV6-3, the J gene TRBJ1-1; D ambiguous. CDR3 length equals 15 residues. V dropped 3 bases and J dropped 5 bases, with 16 bases sitting between them. Germline V gene sequence: CDR1 MNHEY, CDR2 SVGEGT.

This clonotype is large. The rearrangement uses TRBV29-1 and TRBJ2-5, with a possible D match to TRBD2 (5 bases). This CDR3 spans 11 amino acids. The V end lost 4 bases, the J end lost 9 bases, and 12 bases lay between the germline ends. The germline V gene has CDR1 SQVTM and CDR2 ANQGSEA. In DNA form, the CDR3 reads TGCAGCGTTGGCCAGCCAGCGGCCCAGTACTTC. Residues: CSVGQPAAQYF.